This TCR beta chain was recorded in a study of T cell repertoires in cytomegalovirus infection. Background on the study: In public TCR beta signatures, there were indications of both CMV infection and matching HLA type. Study outcomes and limitations: CMV carriers having the relevant HLA were flagged by cumulative public TCR beta family frequency. What dominated the ex vivo response were HLA-C-restricted CMV-specific TCR beta clonotypes.

TCRdb recomputed calls from the reads with MiXCR, one row per CDR3 protein. The sample has approximately 700,000 distinct CDR3 sequences, roughly a third seen once. The germline V gene has CDR1 DFQATT and CDR2 SNEGSKA (reference sequence). The CDR3 totals 13 residues. The V end was cut by 3 bases, the J end by 2 bases, with 11 bases between. This clonotype was found a few times. Antigen unknown. Material for sequencing was PBMCs. V is TRBV20-1 and J is TRBJ2-7; D is unclear. The receptor was derived from a human donor in good health (CMV status not recorded). Some clones in this sample may be carry-over from other donors' samples. CDR3 DNA sequence: TGCAGTGCTAGCGGGCCTGCCCCCTACGAGCAGTACTTC. As protein: CSASGPAPYEQYF.